Presented here are 9 T cell receptor beta chains from one specimen sequenced in a study of CD8 T cells in Susac syndrome. RNA was extracted with the RNeasy kit, and a quantity of about 0.45 to 1 ug was reverse transcribed using random hexamers. One entry per CDR3 protein, called by TCRdb with MiXCR from the immunoSEQ multiplex PCR reads. Of some 200,000 distinct CDR3 sequences in the sample, over 85% were seen once. Sample: CD4+ T cells from PBMCs. Receptor source: a human donor in good health.

This chain links TRBV15 with TRBJ2-1; D ambiguous. Germline V CDR1 and CDR2: LNHNV, YYDKDF (reference sequence). This CDR3 comprises 15 residues. V was trimmed by 0 bases and J by 3 bases, leaving 9 bases between them. CDR3 loop: CATSRDIGFYNEQFF. The CDR3 bases are TGTGCCACCAGCAGAGATATTGGATTCTACAATGAGCAGTTCTTC.

V and J are TRBV7-9 and TRBJ1-1; D is unclear. Germline V gene data show CDR1 as SEHNR and CDR2 as FQNEAQ (reference sequence). The CDR3 totals 11 residues. Between the trimmed V and J ends, which lost 2 bases and 7 bases, there was a span of 5 bases. CDR3 region: CASSLWNEAFF. The CDR3, as DNA: TGTGCCAGCAGCTTATGGAATGAAGCTTTCTTT.

V is TRBV30 and J is TRBJ1-4; a possible D gene is TRBD1 (5 bases). The CDR3 covers 13 residues. V was shortened by 2 bases and J by 10 bases, with 14 bases between the two germline ends. Germline V gene sequence: CDR1 GTSNPN, CDR2 SVGIG (reference sequence). The CDR3: CAWSSQGGGKLFF. CDR3 bases: TGTGCCTGGAGTTCGCAGGGTGGAGGAAAACTGTTTTTT.

This clonotype was seen just once. This chain connects TRBV29-1 to TRBJ2-7; D is unresolved. CDR1 and CDR2 from the germline V gene are SQVTM and ANQGSEA. The length of the CDR3 is 15 residues. Trimming pared 1 base from V and 4 bases from J, leaving 17 bases between. In nucleotides, the CDR3 is TGCAGCGTTGAAGGGGCTGAGACATCCCGATACGAGCAGTACTTC. Its translation: CSVEGAETSRYEQYF.

The chain employs TRBV20-1 and TRBJ1-5; D is undetermined. With 2 bases removed from V and 3 bases from J, the gap between germline ends came to 11 bases. The germline V gene has CDR1 DFQATT and CDR2 SNEGSKA (reference sequence). The CDR3 spans 14 residues. The CDR3 nucleotides are TGCAGTGCTAGAACGGACCAACACAATCAGCCCCAGCATTTT. Translating it yields CSARTDQHNQPQHF.

The chain uses TRBV27 and TRBJ2-7; unclear D gene. Per the germline V gene, CDR1 is MNHEY and CDR2 is SMNVEV (reference sequence). The CDR3 runs 14 residues. With 5 bases removed from V and 0 bases from J, the gap between germline ends came to 11 bases. CDR3 sequence: CASSPRPSSYEQYF. CDR3 bases: TGTGCCAGCAGTCCCAGGCCCAGCTCCTACGAGCAGTACTTC.

This clonotype showed up just a few times. The chain combines TRBV12-3 or TRBV12-4 with TRBJ2-3, with D tentatively TRBD1 (6 bases). The germline V and J ends were trimmed by 1 base and 4 bases, with 9 bases remaining between them. The CDR3 is 14 amino acids. This chain's CDR3 is CASSLDRAADTQYF. CDR3 bases: TGTGCCAGCAGTTTAGACAGGGCAGCAGATACGCAGTATTTT.

This clonotype was observed a single time. The chain employs TRBV30 and TRBJ2-5, with 7 positions matching TRBD1. In germline, CDR1 is GTSNPN, CDR2 SVGIG (reference sequence). This CDR3 has 13 amino acids. Trimming cost V 4 bases and J 5 bases; bases outside gene matches: 7. CDR3 sequence reads: CAWKGGPLETQYF. In DNA form, the CDR3 reads TGTGCCTGGAAAGGGGGCCCTTTGGAGACCCAGTACTTC.

The CDR3 nucleotides are TGCGCCAGCAGAAACATTAGCGGGGTCTATGAGCAGTTCTTC. Translated, it gives CASRNISGVYEQFF. The chain carries TRBV5-1 and TRBJ2-1; 8 bases are shared with TRBD2. V dropped 5 bases and J dropped 8; count of bases not matched to a gene: 9. Germline V gene lookup returns CDR1 SGHRS and CDR2 YFSETQ. The length of the CDR3 is 14 residues.